This record covers a single T cell receptor (beta chain). There are a few counts of this clonotype. What this receptor recognizes is not known. Per-base qualities were not stored, and no clone one base away is much larger. This sample is part of a study of T cells in Graves' hyperthyroidism and ophthalmopathy (dated by TCRdb to about 2019). Study-wide context: Peripheral blood was collected at initial diagnosis, before any treatment. According to the paper, TCR Vbeta CDR3 sequencing was carried out on some 130 peripheral blood samples, which came from approximately 43 ophthalmopathy, under 80 hyperthyroidism and about 17 progressor patients. For training and testing, the approximately 97 patients in the discovery cohort were randomly divided in a 7:3 ratio. TCR V-J signatures able to tell the groups apart were searched for in a discovery cohort of 100 or so patients, of whom more than 40 had Graves' ophthalmopathy and 57 had stable Graves' hyperthyroidism. Prospective prediction of ophthalmopathy was tested in an independent validation cohort of 18 to 20 hyperthyroidism patients and 17 patients who later progressed to ophthalmopathy. After sampling, hyperthyroidism patients received methimazole starting at 30 mg daily, and ophthalmopathy patients received high-dose intravenous methylprednisolone. The study also compared thyroid tissue and blood T-cell repertoires from about 6 Graves' hyperthyroidism patients.

The germline V gene (reference sequence) specifies MNHEY as CDR1 and SMNVEV as CDR2. Taken from cysteine to phenylalanine, the CDR3 has 13 residues. Only the CDR3 DNA stays, 39 bases, in frame from base 1. A distance of 9 bases separates the germline ends of V and J, which lose 6 bases and 1 base respectively. The paper's findings and limits, for the study overall: Sample size was not statistically predetermined, and blinding of investigators to group allocation was not performed. Ophthalmopathy was separated from stable hyperthyroidism by a 13 V-J signature model, with around 90% sensitivity and about 81% specificity obtained in cross-validation and 80%/75% obtained in testing. In validation, the model predicted progression to ophthalmopathy with around 71% sensitivity and approximately 72% specificity, a median of around 6.6 months before onset. Blood samples also contained most of the expanded thyroid clonotypes (frequency above 0.001), which suggests that blood repertoires may reflect thyroid immune responses.

Ophthalmopathy patients had moderately to severely active disease, Clinical Activity Score of at least 3, NOSPECS grade of at least 4, and duration under 3 months. Patients with uncontrolled infections, other autoimmune diseases, pregnancy or lactation were excluded. Clinical symptoms, serum thyroxine and TRAb, thyroid ultrasound, and orbital computed tomography formed the basis for the diagnoses. PBMCs were separated from approximately 10 ml of fresh peripheral blood using Ficoll-Paque density gradient centrifugation. Total RNA was extracted using Trizol reagent, and RNA quality was assessed on an Agilent 2100 Bioanalyzer. The TCR beta CDR3 regions were amplified from RNA transcripts. For the first round of RT-PCR on the TCR CDR3, the HTBI primer set was used together with the Qiagen OneStep RT-PCR kit. Libraries were constructed in a second round of multiplex PCR, after which size selection and purification were performed. Sequencing of the libraries was done on an Illumina HiSeq2000 using paired-end 100 bp reads. In the original analysis: SOAPnuke was used to process the raw data, removing reads that contained adapters or uncalled bases, had a mean Phred below 15, or lacked an exact match to the constant primer or identifier. COPE v1.2.5 was used to merge high-quality paired reads, and clonotypes were defined as unique nucleotide sequences. Clonotypes were aligned to IMGT TRBV, TRBD and TRBJ reference segments using MiTCR v1.1. Only V-J combinations with frequency above 0.0001, covering about 99% of repertoires, were analysed. The TCS score was defined as F50 (clonal expansion) divided by E x V (chaos), with BLOSUM62-based TCRdist calculated between CDR3 peptides within each V-J. Welch's t-statistics and random forest reduced several hundred V-J features to fewer than 15, which were used in a naive Bayes classifier (R e1071). The public sequencing data were trimmed at Q25 with fastp and processed into clonotypes with MiXCR by TCRdb, which kept only in-frame beta chains. Rows with a matching CDR3 protein are joined into one entry that keeps the most common DNA and genes. TCRdb, not the authors, supplied the V and J calls. The sample table shows approximately 400,000 distinct CDR3 sequences, and over 13% are seen once. The ten largest clones add up to 25% to 30% of the sample.

The V and J segments used are TRBV27 and TRBJ1-1; the D gene lacks a confident call. Sequencing was done on a sample of blood. The clonotype originates from a man aged 45 to 65 with Graves' ophthalmopathy. DNA sequence: TGTGCCAGCAGGGAAATCTGGAACACTGAAGCTTTCTTT. Its product reads: CASREIWNTEAFF.